This T cell receptor beta chain was recovered during a study of blood T cell repertoires in COVID-19. Study at large: Samples representing acute and convalescent COVID-19 were sourced from the United States, Italy and Spain.

TCRdb keeps only in-frame clones here, not all; method: immunoSEQ multiplex PCR. The data show roughly 120,000 clones, 85% to 90% seen once. The sample comprised peripheral blood. The clonotype comes from a man aged 55 to 70 with acute or convalescent COVID-19.

The CDR3 region is CASSQTGSTIYF. CDR3 coding DNA: TGTGCCAGCAGTCAAACAGGGAGCACCATATATTTT. The V gene is TRBV28, the J gene TRBJ1-3, with D possibly matching TRBD1 (6 bases). The CDR3 runs 12 residues. The germline V and J ends were trimmed by 5 bases and 9 bases, with 11 bases remaining between them. Germline CDR1 MDHEN, CDR2 SYDVKM.